Presented here are 18 T cell receptor beta chains from one specimen sequenced in a study of regulatory T cells in long-lasting Graves disease. Time point reported: newly diagnosed GD, antithyroid drugs for less than 3 months. Extracted RNA from PBMCs served as the source of the TCR library. Investigators prepared the TCR beta libraries by applying iRepertoire HTBI primers and Arm-PCR of CDR3 regions. TCRdb re-called the multiplex PCR reads with MiXCR, one entry per CDR3 protein. The data contain about 450,000 distinct CDR3 sequences, 14% of them singletons. These data were likewise used in another study, on T cells in Graves' hyperthyroidism and ophthalmopathy.

The source was peripheral blood mononuclear cells (PBMCs), collected at new diagnosis, from a patient treated with antithyroid drugs. These receptors originate from a woman aged 45-65 years with Graves disease.

This clonotype occurred once. Being one base from a much bigger clone, this may be a read error. The chain recombines TRBV6-1 with TRBJ1-5; 10 nucleotides line up with TRBD1. Germline CDR1 MNHNS, CDR2 SASEGT. Trimming took 4 bases from V and 2 from J; bases not matched to a gene: 8. The CDR3 runs 17 residues. The CDR3 region is CASSAGTGEFGNQPQHF. Here the CDR3 DNA reads TGTGCCAGCAGTGCCGGGACAGGGGAGTTTGGCAATCAGCCCCAGCATTTT.

A few counts support this clonotype. The V gene is TRBV19, the J gene TRBJ2-1, with a tentative D call TRBD1 (6 bases). CDR3 length equals 16 residues. V shed 7 bases and J shed 0 bases, with 16 bases lying between them. CDR1 LNHDA and CDR2 SQIVND come from the germline V gene (reference sequence). The DNA of the CDR3 is TGTGCCAGTACCAAGAACACAGGGAGCTCCTACAATGAGCAGTTCTTC. Protein product: CASTKNTGSSYNEQFF.

The table lists this clonotype with many counts. The V call is TRBV2, the J call TRBJ2-4, with D perhaps matching TRBD2 (6 bases). The V gene's germline CDR1 is SNHLY and CDR2 FYNNEI. The germline V and J ends were trimmed by 3 bases and 9 bases, with 12 bases remaining between them. The CDR3 is made up of 13 amino acids. The CDR3: CASSDRWRAIQYF. The CDR3 nucleotides are TGTGCCAGCAGTGACAGGTGGAGGGCCATTCAGTACTTC.

This clonotype was seen repeatedly, ten times or more. The chain employs TRBV20-1 and TRBJ2-3; 10 nucleotides match TRBD2. With 3 bases clipped from V and 3 bases from J, the junction kept 6 bases outside the gene matches. CDR3 length equals 15 residues. Germline V gives CDR1 DFQATT, CDR2 SNEGSKA (reference sequence). CDR3: CSASKAGGRTDTQYF. CDR3 in DNA: TGCAGTGCTAGCAAAGCGGGAGGGCGTACAGATACGCAGTATTTT.

Turning to this clonotype: This may stem from a read error, because a much larger clone lies one nucleotide away. This likely comes from a read error, as the CDR3 has no conserved phenylalanine or tryptophan at its end. The chain recombines TRBV6-1 with TRBJ1-5; 7 nucleotides align to TRBD1. V lost 4 bases and J lost 0; bases outside the gene matches: 9. The CDR3 extends over 17 amino acids. Germline CDR1 reads MNHNS; CDR2 reads SASEGT. This CDR3 is CASSGKEDRYSNQPQHV. The CDR3 nucleotides are TGTGCCAGCAGTGGAAAAGAGGACAGGTATAGCAATCAGCCCCAGCATGTT.

Ten or more counts support this clonotype. The V call is TRBV9, the J call TRBJ1-1; D gene ambiguous. CDR1 and CDR2 (germline): SGDLS, YYNGEE. V shed 0 bases and J shed 2 bases, with 5 bases lying between them. CDR3 length equals 13 residues. The CDR3 sequence is CASSVDVNTEAFF. The DNA for the CDR3 is TGTGCCAGCAGCGTAGACGTCAACACTGAAGCTTTCTTT. The variable domain in full, completed from reference TRBV9 and TRBJ1-1, reads DSGVTQTPKHLITATGQRVTLRCSPRSGDLSVYWYQQSLDQGLQFLIQYYNGEERAKGNILERFSAQQFPDLHSELNLSSLELGDSALYFCASSVDVNTEAFFGQGTRLTVV.

The J gene is TRBJ1-1, the V gene TRBV5-1; TRBD1 matches 7 bases. CDR3 length: 16 residues. The germline gives CDR1 SGHRS, CDR2 YFSETQ. V lost 1 base, J lost 3 bases, and 9 bases stayed unmatched. CDR3 loop: CASSLNSSGQYTEAFF. The CDR3 nucleotides are TGCGCCAGCAGCTTGAACTCATCGGGACAGTACACTGAAGCTTTCTTT.

This rearrangement joins TRBV5-1 to TRBJ2-2; perhaps D is TRBD1 or TRBD2 (5 bases each). V lost 2 bases, J lost 4 bases, and 12 bases lay in between. This CDR3 region has 15 residues. Germline loops: CDR1 SGHRS, CDR2 YFSETQ. The CDR3 region is CASSLSPGSTGELFF. In DNA, the CDR3 is TGCGCCAGCAGCTTATCCCCAGGGAGCACCGGGGAGCTGTTTTTT.

This clonotype was recorded a few times. The rearrangement joins TRBV27 to TRBJ1-2; D unclear. The CDR3 length is 16 residues. Germline V gene lookup returns CDR1 MNHEY and CDR2 SMNVEV (reference sequence). With 7 bases removed from V and 1 base from J, the gap between germline ends came to 19 bases. CDR3 DNA: TGTGCCAGCACCCCGACGGCAGGTCGGGATAACTATGGCTACACCTTC. This encodes CASTPTAGRDNYGYTF.

This chain uses TRBV2 with TRBJ2-1; D remains ambiguous. In germline, CDR1 is SNHLY, CDR2 FYNNEI. V was trimmed by 7 bases and J by 4 bases, leaving 11 bases between them. CDR3 length: 13 residues. The CDR3 DNA reads as TGTGCCAGCATCTTTGACCAGTACAATGAGCAGTTCTTC. It is translated as CASIFDQYNEQFF.

This clonotype was seen ten or more times. The chain links TRBV6-1 to TRBJ1-1; D is uncertain. Germline V gene lookup returns CDR1 MNHNS and CDR2 SASEGT. The CDR3 has 11 amino acids. V was cut by 10 bases and J by 2 bases, with 8 bases left in between. CDR3 in DNA: TGTGCCACAAACAGAAACACTGAAGCTTTCTTT. Translated: CATNRNTEAFF.

This clonotype was detected many times. The rearrangement joins TRBV2 to TRBJ2-1; a weak D match, TRBD2 (6 bases). The germline V gene encodes CDR1 SNHLY and CDR2 FYNNEI. V was clipped by 2 bases and J by 0 bases, with 29 bases between them. This CDR3 spans 22 amino acids. The CDR3 sequence: CASSERGLRVWLAVSSYNEQFF. As DNA, the CDR3 is TGTGCCAGCAGTGAACGGGGTCTCAGGGTATGGTTAGCGGTAAGCTCCTACAATGAGCAGTTCTTC.

In its sample, this clonotype was seen many times. J is TRBJ2-1 and V is TRBV14; D gene unclear. The CDR3 consists of 14 residues. Per germline, CDR1 SGHDN and CDR2 FVKESK. Trimming pared 0 bases from V and 7 bases from J, leaving 10 bases between. The CDR3 region has the DNA TGTGCCAGCAGCCAAGATTGGGCCGGGAATGAGCAGTTCTTC. Translated: CASSQDWAGNEQFF.

To note about this clonotype: A read error may explain this, as a much larger clone is one base away. As DNA, the CDR3 is TGTGCCAGCAGCGTCAAGACCGGGACGAGCGCCGGGGAGCAGTTTTTT. It codes for CASSVKTGTSAGEQFF. The rearrangement joins TRBV7-9 to TRBJ2-2, with D tentatively TRBD1 or TRBD2 (5 bases each). The germline V gene encodes CDR1 SEHNR and CDR2 FQNEAQ (reference sequence). There are 16 residues in the CDR3. Using reference TRBV7-9 and TRBJ2-2 for the parts outside the CDR3, the full variable domain is DTGVSQNPRHKITKRGQNVTFRCDPISEHNRLYWYRQTLGQGPEFLTYFQNEAQLEKSRLLSDRFSAERPKGSFSTLEIQRTEQGDSAMYLCASSVKTGTSAGEQFFGEGSRLTVL.

This chain links TRBV20-1 with TRBJ2-1; D unclear. V gave up 3 bases and J gave up 9 bases, with 15 bases separating them. The CDR3 loop spans 13 amino acids. Germline CDR1 reads DFQATT; CDR2 reads SNEGSKA (reference sequence). The CDR3 region is CSASEDFRTEQFF. CDR3 coding DNA: TGCAGTGCTAGTGAGGATTTTAGGACTGAGCAGTTCTTC.

The sample holds a few counts of this clonotype. The genes are TRBV29-1 and TRBJ1-2; the D is unclear. V shed 7 bases and J shed 3 bases, with 12 bases lying between them. Looked up from germline, CDR1 is SQVTM and CDR2 is ANQGSEA. The length of the CDR3 is 12 residues. In nucleotides, the CDR3 is TGCAGCGGGGTGGAGGGTGACTATGGCTACACCTTC. Its translation: CSGVEGDYGYTF.

This clonotype was counted ten times or more. The chain combines TRBV28 with TRBJ2-7; unclear D gene. The CDR3 consists of 13 residues. From germline, CDR1 is MDHEN and CDR2 SYDVKM. With 5 bases removed from V and 9 bases from J, the gap between germline ends came to 17 bases. CDR3 in amino acids: CASSPPRPPGQYF. The CDR3 region has the DNA TGTGCCAGCAGTCCCCCCCGACCTCCTGGGCAGTACTTC.

This clonotype was observed many times. The chain couples TRBV12-5 to TRBJ2-3; 9 bases are a match to TRBD2. Germline-derived CDR1 and CDR2 are LGHNT and FRNRAP. With V trimmed by 6 bases and J by 0 bases, 4 bases remained unmatched. The CDR3 is 15 amino acids. The CDR3 is CASGNSGSSTDTQYF. Written as DNA, the CDR3 is TGTGCTAGTGGAAATAGCGGGAGTAGCACAGATACGCAGTATTTT.